Following are 28 T cell receptor beta chains from one sample sequenced in a study of CD8 T cells in Susac syndrome. RNA amounts of about 0.5 to 1 ug underwent reverse transcription with random hexamers. Via MiXCR, TCRdb re-called the immunoSEQ multiplex PCR reads, giving one row per CDR3 protein. In the table there are under 550,000 distinct CDR3 sequences, around 85% of which are singletons. Input material: CD8+ T cells from PBMCs. The receptors stem from a human donor with multiple sclerosis.

CDR3 DNA: TGTGCCAGCAGTTTATCGGGGGATACCCGATACGAGCAGTACTTC. It is translated as CASSLSGDTRYEQYF. The chain has TRBV27 and TRBJ2-7; either TRBD1 or TRBD2 may supply D (5 bases each). The CDR3 covers 15 residues. The V end was cut by 0 bases, the J end by 4 bases, with 13 bases between. The germline V gene has CDR1 MNHEY and CDR2 SMNVEV (reference sequence).

This chain links TRBV6-5 with TRBJ2-1; D is unclear. Deletions cut 5 bases from V and 11 bases from J, with 13 bases between. CDR1 is MNHEY, CDR2 SVGAGI, per germline. This CDR3 spans 12 amino acids. CDR3 nucleotide sequence: TGTGCCAGCAGTCCTGGGGTCCCCAAGCAGTTCTTC. Amino acid sequence: CASSPGVPKQFF.

The V and J genes are TRBV6-5 and TRBJ2-3; TRBD2 agrees at 7 bases. CDR1 MNHEY and CDR2 SVGAGI come from the germline V gene. This CDR3 spans 19 amino acids. J lost 1 base, V lost 1 base, and 14 bases had no gene match. Here the CDR3 reads CASSYFSLLGGKGTDTQYF. In DNA form, the CDR3 reads TGTGCCAGCAGTTACTTCTCCCTATTGGGGGGGAAGGGCACAGATACGCAGTATTTT.

J is TRBJ1-3 and V is TRBV4-1; the D gene is possibly TRBD1 (6 bases). The CDR3 is 15 residues long. The V end lost 1 base, the J end lost 3 bases, and 10 bases lay between the germline ends. Germline loops: CDR1 MGHRA, CDR2 YSYEKL. CDR3 in DNA: TGCGCCAGCAGCCAAGTACCAGGGGATGGAAACACCATATATTTT. Encoded protein: CASSQVPGDGNTIYF.

The chain couples TRBV6-1 to TRBJ2-4; D may be TRBD1 (5 bases). The V end lost 6 bases, the J end lost 0 bases, and 15 bases lay between the germline ends. This CDR3 has 16 amino acids. Per the germline V gene, CDR1 is MNHNS and CDR2 is SASEGT. The CDR3 nucleotides are TGTGCCAGCAGCGATACACAGGAAATAGCCAAAAACATTCAGTACTTC. Amino acid sequence: CASSDTQEIAKNIQYF.

The chain couples TRBV3-1 to TRBJ2-5, with a tentative D call TRBD1 (5 bases). The V end was cut by 0 bases, the J end by 5 bases, with 7 bases between. The CDR3 contains 13 residues. Germline loops: CDR1 LGHDT, CDR2 YNNKEL (reference sequence). CDR3 protein: CASSQDWGETQYF. CDR3 coding DNA: TGTGCCAGCAGCCAAGATTGGGGCGAGACCCAGTACTTC.

The J gene is TRBJ1-2, the V gene TRBV6-2 or TRBV6-3, with 10 bases that match TRBD1. From germline, CDR1 is MNHEY and CDR2 SVGEGT. Losses at the gene ends were 1 base for V and 6 bases for J; bases not matched to a gene: 2. This CDR3 is 14 amino acids long. CDR3 nucleotides: TGTGCCAGCAGTTACTTGACAGGGGGCAATGGCTACACCTTC. Encoded protein: CASSYLTGGNGYTF.

V gene TRBV4-1 combines with J gene TRBJ2-7; possible D gene TRBD2, 5 bases. V gave up 0 bases and J gave up 2 bases, with 23 bases separating them. The CDR3 spans 19 residues. CDR1 and CDR2 (germline): MGHRA, YSYEKL. The CDR3 DNA reads TGCGCCAGCAGCCAAGAGGACCGGCTAGCCCAACTCGTTCCCTACGAGCAGTACTTC. Its translation: CASSQEDRLAQLVPYEQYF.

The rearrangement links TRBV7-9 to TRBJ2-7; 12 positions match TRBD1. The germline CDR1 and CDR2 sequences are SEHNR and FQNEAQ (reference sequence). The V segment lost 4 bases and the J segment 5 bases; nucleotides outside the gene matches: 9. There are 16 residues in the CDR3. CDR3: CASSSPGTGGQHEQYF. CDR3 coding DNA: TGTGCCAGCAGCTCCCCGGGGACAGGGGGCCAACACGAGCAGTACTTC.

The chain joins TRBV21-1 to TRBJ2-1; the table's TRBD2 call for D was not verified on the DNA. TRBV21-1 is shown as a pseudogene. The CDR3 extends over 17 amino acids. The CDR3 loop is CASSKDPASGSYNEQFF. The CDR3 DNA reads TGTGCCAGCAGCAAAGACCCCGCTAGCGGGTCCTACAATGAGCAGTTCTTC.

The chain carries TRBV15 and TRBJ2-1; D is possibly TRBD2 (5 bases). This CDR3 region has 15 residues. Between the trimmed V and J ends, which lost 7 bases and 2 bases, there was a span of 15 bases. Germline CDR1 LNHNV, CDR2 YYDKDF (reference sequence). The CDR3 nucleotides are TGTGCCACCACCCCGACGGGCGGGCCCTACAATGAGCAGTTCTTC. As protein: CATTPTGGPYNEQFF.

The rearrangement links TRBV13 to TRBJ1-1; D unclear. The germline CDR1 and CDR2 sequences are PRHDT and FYEKMQ (reference sequence). The ends were cut back, 3 bases at V and 6 bases at J, with 14 bases in the middle. The CDR3 totals 14 residues. CDR3 in amino acids: CASSLGLRTAEAFF. In DNA, the CDR3 is TGTGCCAGCAGCTTGGGATTGCGGACGGCTGAAGCTTTCTTT.

The chain carries TRBV30 and TRBJ1-2, with D hard to call. There are 12 residues in the CDR3. With 3 bases removed from V and 6 bases from J, the gap between germline ends came to 11 bases. Germline loops: CDR1 GTSNPN, CDR2 SVGIG (reference sequence). CDR3 DNA sequence: TGTGCCTGGAGCGGCGGGATGGATGGCTACACCTTC. Translated: CAWSGGMDGYTF.

The chain is built from TRBV25-1 and TRBJ1-2; a weak D match, TRBD1 (5 bases). Trimming took off 1 base at V and 2 bases at J, with 11 bases between the two ends. Germline V gives CDR1 MGHDK, CDR2 SYGVNS. This CDR3 region has 15 residues. CDR3 DNA: TGTGCCAGCAGTGAATGGGGGACGTCCAACTATGGCTACACCTTC. Its translation: CASSEWGTSNYGYTF.

The chain recombines TRBV20-1 with TRBJ2-1; D remains ambiguous. V was cut by 1 base and J by 0 bases, with 16 bases left in between. CDR1 and CDR2 (germline): DFQATT, SNEGSKA (reference sequence). The CDR3 is 17 residues long. The CDR3, as DNA: TGCAGTGCTAGAGTTGTTAAAGAGATTAGCTCCTACAATGAGCAGTTCTTC. As protein: CSARVVKEISSYNEQFF.

The chain recombines TRBV6-6 with TRBJ1-1; D perhaps matches TRBD1 (6 bases). With 11 bases removed from V and 1 base from J, the gap between germline ends came to 14 bases. The V gene's germline CDR1 is MNHNY and CDR2 SVGAGI (reference sequence). The CDR3 is made up of 13 amino acids. The DNA for the CDR3 is TGTGCCGGAGGGGACAACGAGAACACTGAAGCTTTCTTT. Protein product: CAGGDNENTEAFF.

The V and J genes are TRBV30 and TRBJ2-7, with TRBD1 matching 9 bases. J lost 3 bases, V lost 3 bases, and 9 bases had no gene match. The germline gives CDR1 GTSNPN, CDR2 SVGIG (reference sequence). The CDR3 is 15 residues long. The CDR3 is CAWSVDRGTLYEQYF. The CDR3, as DNA: TGTGCCTGGAGCGTGGACAGGGGAACACTCTACGAGCAGTACTTC.

The genes are TRBV6-1 and TRBJ1-1; no firm D call. The CDR3 is 13 residues long. Germline values: CDR1 MNHNS, CDR2 SASEGT. V lost 7 bases and J lost 8, with 17 bases in between. CDR3 sequence reads: CASTRSATREAFF. CDR3 nucleotides: TGTGCCAGCACCCGCAGTGCGACTAGAGAAGCTTTCTTT.

The chain joins TRBV19 to TRBJ1-3, with D unclear. Trimming left V 7 bases short and J 0 bases short, with 10 bases between. Germline values: CDR1 LNHDA, CDR2 SQIVND (reference sequence). The CDR3 is 14 amino acids. As DNA, the CDR3 is TGTGCCAGTATCACGGTTGGCTCTGGAAACACCATATATTTT. Amino acids: CASITVGSGNTIYF.

V is TRBV25-1 and J is TRBJ1-2, with D possibly TRBD1 on 5 matching bases. Deletions cut 6 bases from V and 4 bases from J, with 12 bases between. Germline loops: CDR1 MGHDK, CDR2 SYGVNS. The CDR3 extends over 13 amino acids. The CDR3 sequence is CASRAGTRYGYTF. The DNA of the CDR3 is TGTGCCAGCAGGGCGGGGACCCGCTATGGCTACACCTTC.

The rearrangement links TRBV5-4 to TRBJ2-2; D call uncertain. Trimming took 9 bases from V and 7 from J, leaving 10 bases between them. The CDR3 sequence is 11 residues long. The germline CDR1 and CDR2 sequences are SGHNT and YYREEE (reference sequence). CDR3 region: CAIGSGGELFF. CDR3 nucleotides: TGTGCCATCGGCTCCGGCGGGGAGCTGTTTTTT.

The CDR3: CASSSWVGGDTQYF. The DNA of the CDR3 is TGTGCCAGCAGTTCCTGGGTAGGGGGAGATACGCAGTATTTT. The chain employs TRBV27 and TRBJ2-3; TRBD1 is a possible D gene (6 bases). The germline CDR1 and CDR2 sequences are MNHEY and SMNVEV (reference sequence). This CDR3 region has 14 residues. Trimming took off 4 bases at V and 5 bases at J, with 13 bases between the two ends.

The J gene is TRBJ2-7, the V gene TRBV7-2, with D unresolved. Per germline, CDR1 SGHTA and CDR2 FQGNSA. The CDR3 has 13 residues. Trimming removed 2 bases from V and 3 bases from J, with 8 bases in between. CDR3 protein: CASSLWKGYEQYF. The DNA of the CDR3 is TGTGCCAGCAGCTTATGGAAGGGCTACGAGCAGTACTTC.

The chain has TRBV15 and TRBJ2-1; D might be TRBD2 (7 bases). The germline V gene encodes CDR1 LNHNV and CDR2 YYDKDF (reference sequence). The germline V and J ends were trimmed by 3 bases and 2 bases, with 11 bases remaining between them. The CDR3 spans 15 residues. The CDR3 region has the DNA TGTGCCACCAGCAGTAGGGGGGGAACCTACAATGAGCAGTTCTTC. It yields the protein CATSSRGGTYNEQFF.

J is TRBJ1-5 and V is TRBV10-3; D gene unclear. The CDR3 is 15 residues long. Germline CDR1 and CDR2: ENHRY and SYGVKD. V was pared by 0 bases and J by 0 bases, with 6 bases between. This chain's CDR3 is CAISESTASNQPQHF. For the CDR3, the DNA is TGTGCCATCAGTGAGTCAACTGCTAGCAATCAGCCCCAGCATTTT.

The CDR3 protein is CASSQKPGFTGELFF. The CDR3 nucleotides read TGTGCCAGCAGCCAGAAGCCGGGGTTCACCGGGGAGCTGTTTTTT. This chain connects TRBV14 to TRBJ2-2; maybe TRBD2 (5 bases). Trimming stripped 3 bases from V and 4 bases from J, with 12 bases between. Germline CDR1 reads SGHDN; CDR2 reads FVKESK. CDR3 length equals 15 residues. The full variable domain, with the rest looked up from reference TRBV14 and TRBJ2-2, is EAGVTQFPSHSVIEKGQTVTLRCDPISGHDNLYWYRRVMGKEIKFLLHFVKESKQDESGMPNNRFLAERTGGTYSTLKVQPAELEDSGVYFCASSQKPGFTGELFFGEGSRLTVL.

The chain has TRBV7-9 and TRBJ2-3; tentatively, D is TRBD2 (5 bases). CDR1 and CDR2 from the germline V gene are SEHNR and FQNEAQ (reference sequence). V gave up 8 bases and J gave up 3 bases, with 12 bases separating them. The CDR3 is made up of 13 amino acids. This CDR3 reads CASWWEITDTQYF. CDR3 bases: TGTGCCAGCTGGTGGGAGATAACAGATACGCAGTATTTT.

This clonotype was recorded a few times. The chain recombines TRBV13 with TRBJ2-5, with 7 bases identical to TRBD1. The CDR3 is made up of 14 amino acids. The germline gives CDR1 PRHDT, CDR2 FYEKMQ (reference sequence). J lost 5 bases, V lost 4 bases, and 7 bases had no gene match. The DNA of the CDR3 is TGTGCCAGCAGCTCGACAGGGTCTAGCGAGACCCAGTACTTC. Residues: CASSSTGSSETQYF.